What follows are 29 T cell receptor beta chains derived from one specimen sequenced in a study of blood T cell repertoires in COVID-19. Measured with immunoSEQ multiplex PCR; TCRdb has only the in-frame clones, and not every one. The top ten hold less than 15% of the sample, which has under 300,000 clones, 85% to 90% seen once. Sequenced sample: peripheral blood. These receptors were obtained from a woman in her thirties with COVID-19, enrolled during active disease.

The chain has TRBV19 and TRBJ2-6; 7 positions match TRBD1. Germline V gene data show CDR1 as LNHDA and CDR2 as SQIVND (reference sequence). V lost 2 bases to trimming and J lost 2 bases; unmatched junction nucleotides: 3. The CDR3 has 16 amino acids. CDR3 loop: CASSILQGAGANVLTF. The CDR3 DNA follows: TGTGCCAGTAGTATACTCCAGGGGGCTGGGGCCAACGTCCTGACTTTC.

This chain links TRBV6-1 with TRBJ2-7; 11 positions agree with TRBD2. The V gene's germline CDR1 is MNHNS and CDR2 SASEGT. Trimming took 2 bases from V and 3 from J; bases not matched to a gene: 15. This CDR3 spans 19 amino acids. The chain's CDR3 is CASSERAGILAGGFYEQYF. The CDR3 region has the DNA TGTGCCAGCAGTGAAAGGGCAGGGATTTTAGCGGGGGGGTTCTACGAGCAGTACTTC.

The chain employs TRBV10-1 and TRBJ1-1, with D tentatively TRBD1 (5 bases). Germline V lookup: CDR1 WNHNN, CDR2 SYGVQD (reference sequence). This CDR3 contains 14 residues. The ends were cut back, 5 bases at V and 4 bases at J, with 14 bases in the middle. This CDR3 is CASSPLGGFTEAFF. The CDR3 region has the DNA TGCGCCAGCAGTCCCTTGGGGGGGTTCACTGAAGCTTTCTTT.

CDR3 DNA: TGTGCCAGCAGTCCCTCGGCGGGGGGTATAGCCAAAAACATTCAGTACTTC. It is translated as CASSPSAGGIAKNIQYF. The genes are TRBV28 and TRBJ2-4; 8 bases match TRBD2. Germline V gives CDR1 MDHEN, CDR2 SYDVKM. Trimming removed 5 bases from V and 0 bases from J; junction bases left unmatched: 9. This CDR3 is built from 17 residues.

Only a few counts were recorded for this clone. This chain links TRBV10-3 with TRBJ2-3; 13 nucleotides agree with TRBD2. Trimming cost V 2 bases and J 2 bases; bases outside gene matches: 7. CDR3 length equals 18 residues. Germline V gene sequence: CDR1 ENHRY, CDR2 SYGVKD. The CDR3 loop is CAISEPGTSGANTDTQYF. In nucleotides, the CDR3 is TGTGCCATCAGTGAGCCGGGGACTAGCGGGGCCAACACAGATACGCAGTATTTT.

The rearrangement uses TRBV19 and TRBJ1-4, with D possibly TRBD1 on 6 matching bases. Germline V gene data show CDR1 as LNHDA and CDR2 as SQIVND (reference sequence). This CDR3 contains 15 residues. Trimming took 7 bases from V and 6 from J, leaving 18 bases between them. The CDR3 DNA is TGTGCCAGTAATCCGAGGGGGATATTAGATGAAAAACTGTTTTTT. Protein: CASNPRGILDEKLFF.

This chain joins TRBV19 and TRBJ2-7; possibly TRBD2 for D (7 bases). The CDR3 contains 14 residues. Germline CDR1 and CDR2: LNHDA and SQIVND (reference sequence). V was trimmed by 5 bases and J by 4 bases, leaving 15 bases between them. CDR3 sequence: CASSPRGGSYEQYF. CDR3 in DNA: TGTGCCAGTAGTCCTAGGGGGGGATCATACGAGCAGTACTTC. Together with reference TRBV19 and TRBJ2-7, the CDR3 gives the full variable domain: DGGITQSPKYLFRKEGQNVTLSCEQNLNHDAMYWYRQDPGQGLRLIYYSQIVNDFQKGDIAEGYSVSREKKESFPLTVTSAQKNPTAFYLCASSPRGGSYEQYFGPGTRLTVT.

As for this clone: Other DNA sequences in this specimen translate into the identical CDR3. The chain has TRBV11-2 and TRBJ1-1; D remains ambiguous. V lost 1 base and J 6 bases, leaving 3 bases between the germline ends. The CDR3 sequence is 11 residues long. Germline values: CDR1 SGHAT, CDR2 FQNNGV. This CDR3 reads CASSLGPEAFF. CDR3 in DNA: TGTGCCAGCAGCTTAGGGCCTGAAGCTTTCTTT.

V is TRBV2 and J is TRBJ2-5; 9 nucleotides match TRBD2. The CDR3 runs 14 residues. CDR1 SNHLY and CDR2 FYNNEI come from the germline V gene. Trimming took 3 bases from V and 5 from J; bases not matched to a gene: 4. The CDR3 DNA sequence: TGTGCCAGCAGTGAGGGACTAGCCTCGGAGACCCAGTACTTC. This gives the protein CASSEGLASETQYF.

The chain uses TRBV27 and TRBJ2-5; 7 bases are a match to TRBD1. Looked up from germline, CDR1 is MNHEY and CDR2 is SMNVEV (reference sequence). V was clipped by 2 bases and J by 5 bases; unmatched bases: 5. The CDR3 is made up of 14 amino acids. The CDR3 loop reads CASSLRGHRETQYF. The CDR3, as DNA: TGTGCCAGCAGTTTAAGGGGGCACAGGGAGACCCAGTACTTC.

V and J are TRBV2 and TRBJ1-1; D ambiguous. CDR1 SNHLY and CDR2 FYNNEI come from the germline V gene. V was shortened by 6 bases and J by 1 base, with 9 bases between the two germline ends. This CDR3 has 13 amino acids. CDR3 sequence: CASSPPGNTEAFF. The CDR3 region has the DNA TGTGCCAGCAGCCCCCCAGGGAACACTGAAGCTTTCTTT.

V is TRBV3-1 (or the pseudogene TRBV3-2) and J is TRBJ2-7, with unresolved D. CDR3 length: 15 residues. Trimming stripped 0 bases from V and 0 bases from J, with 9 bases between. Germline CDR1 reads LGHDT; CDR2 reads YNNKEL (reference sequence). The CDR3 here is CASSQDRDYSYEQYF. The DNA for the CDR3 is TGTGCCAGCAGCCAAGATAGAGATTACTCCTACGAGCAGTACTTC.

The chain employs TRBV3-1 (or the pseudogene TRBV3-2) and TRBJ2-3; the match to TRBD2 covers 14 bases. This CDR3 is 17 amino acids long. Trimming at V came to 6 bases and at J to 3 bases, leaving 8 bases not matched to a gene. The V gene's germline CDR1 is LGHDT and CDR2 YNNKEL (reference sequence). CDR3 nucleotides: TGTGCCAGCAGTCTTAGGACTAGCGGGGGGTTTACAGATACGCAGTATTTT. Protein: CASSLRTSGGFTDTQYF.

This chain links TRBV5-1 with TRBJ2-5, with TRBD2 matching 7 bases. Germline assignment: CDR1 SGHRS and CDR2 YFSETQ. The CDR3 sequence is 15 residues long. V was pared by 0 bases and J by 5 bases, with 7 bases of the junction left unmatched. CDR3 nucleotide sequence: TGCGCCAGCAGCTTGGGACAACTCGGGGGGGAGACCCAGTACTTC. Encoded protein: CASSLGQLGGETQYF.

J is TRBJ1-4 and V is TRBV6-1, with TRBD1 matching 7 bases. V lost 2 bases to trimming and J lost 5 bases; unmatched junction nucleotides: 5. The germline V gene has CDR1 MNHNS and CDR2 SASEGT. The CDR3 spans 15 residues. The DNA for the CDR3 is TGTGCCAGCAGTGAATGGGACAGTGCGAATGAAAAACTGTTTTTT. It yields the protein CASSEWDSANEKLFF.

The chain couples TRBV18 to TRBJ2-5; 7 bases match TRBD1. The CDR3 contains 14 residues. CDR1 and CDR2 (germline): KGHSH, LQKENI. The ends lost 4 bases at V and 2 bases at J; junction bases unmatched: 4. This CDR3 reads CASSLRTGQETQYF. The CDR3 region has the DNA TGTGCCAGCTCACTTAGGACAGGTCAAGAGACCCAGTACTTC.

The chain recombines TRBV24-1 with TRBJ2-7; D is perhaps TRBD1 (6 bases). The CDR3 consists of 15 residues. V was clipped by 2 bases and J by 3 bases, with 13 bases between them. Germline V gene data show CDR1 as KGHDR and CDR2 as SFDVKD. In DNA form, the CDR3 reads TGTGCCACCAGTGATTCAGGGACACCCCTCTACGAGCAGTACTTC. As protein: CATSDSGTPLYEQYF.

This chain links TRBV28 with TRBJ1-3; no firm D call. The V end lost 3 bases, the J end lost 3 bases, and 15 bases lay between the germline ends. This CDR3 spans 16 amino acids. Germline CDR1 and CDR2: MDHEN and SYDVKM. The chain's CDR3 is CASSLNVVTGGNTIYF. CDR3 DNA: TGTGCCAGCAGTTTGAATGTAGTTACGGGTGGAAACACCATATATTTT.

Concerning this clone: The sample carries other DNA sequences with the same CDR3. V and J are TRBV9 and TRBJ1-1; possible D gene TRBD1, 5 bases. V lost 0 bases and J 4 bases, leaving 10 bases between the germline ends. Germline-derived CDR1 and CDR2 are SGDLS and YYNGEE. This CDR3 is built from 14 residues. The chain's CDR3 is CASSVDQGGTEAFF. The CDR3 DNA reads TGTGCCAGCAGCGTAGACCAGGGAGGCACTGAAGCTTTCTTT.

The chain joins TRBV5-8 to TRBJ2-5; the match to TRBD1 covers 7 bases. This CDR3 contains 14 residues. V lost 4 bases and J lost 5; bases outside the gene matches: 8. Germline V gene sequence: CDR1 SGHTS, CDR2 YDEGEE. The CDR3 region has the DNA TGTGCCAGCAGCGGGACAGCTCTCCGGGAGACCCAGTACTTC. As protein: CASSGTALRETQYF.

This clone was detected only once. The CDR3 loop reads CASSNDRGTGEQYF. Written as DNA, the CDR3 is TGTGCCAGCAGTAACGATCGGGGTACGGGGGAGCAGTACTTC. The J gene is TRBJ2-7, the V gene TRBV9; a possible D gene is TRBD2 (5 bases). Germline CDR1 is SGDLS and CDR2 is YYNGEE. This CDR3 comprises 14 residues. V lost 5 bases, J lost 7 bases, and 19 bases lay in between.

The chain employs TRBV9 and TRBJ2-3; 7 bases line up with TRBD2. The length of the CDR3 is 17 residues. The V and J ends lost 0 bases and 2 bases, in that order; junction bases with no gene match: 9. Germline V gene data show CDR1 as SGDLS and CDR2 as YYNGEE. The CDR3 nucleotides are TGTGCCAGCAGCGTAGCTACAGGACTAGGGCTCACAGATACGCAGTATTTT. Its protein is CASSVATGLGLTDTQYF.

This rearrangement joins TRBV7-8 to TRBJ2-3; TRBD2 aligns across 9 bases. This CDR3 comprises 16 residues. The germline CDR1 and CDR2 sequences are SGHVS and FQNEAQ. Unmatched junction bases numbered 7, after V lost 2 bases and J lost 4 bases. The CDR3 here is CASSLLPSGVPDTQYF. The CDR3 region has the DNA TGTGCCAGCAGCTTATTGCCTAGCGGGGTCCCAGATACGCAGTATTTT.

The sample holds a few counts of this clone. The chain combines TRBV9 with TRBJ2-7; 7 bases line up with TRBD1. V shed 7 bases and J 3 bases; nucleotides not matched to a gene: 4. The CDR3 is 12 residues long. Germline V gives CDR1 SGDLS, CDR2 YYNGEE. The CDR3 spells CASGTDGYEQYF. The CDR3 DNA is TGTGCCAGCGGGACAGACGGCTACGAGCAGTACTTC.

This clone was counted only a few times. The gene calls are TRBV6-2 or TRBV6-3 and TRBJ1-5; D is uncertain. Germline-derived CDR1 and CDR2 are MNHEY and SVGEGT. Between the trimmed V and J ends, which lost 5 bases and 0 bases, there was a span of 11 bases. The CDR3 sequence is 15 residues long. CDR3 bases: TGTGCCAGCAGTACCGGAGCGTATAGCAATCAGCCCCAGCATTTT. Amino acids: CASSTGAYSNQPQHF.

The gene calls are TRBV3-1 (or the pseudogene TRBV3-2) and TRBJ2-1; 7 bases agree with TRBD2. There are 16 residues in the CDR3. Trimming took 4 bases from V and 4 from J; bases not matched to a gene: 10. Germline lookup yields CDR1 LGHDT and CDR2 YNNKEL (reference sequence). The CDR3 is CASSLPGSGVYNEQFF. The CDR3 DNA reads TGTGCCAGCAGCCTCCCGGGAAGCGGGGTGTACAATGAGCAGTTCTTC.

This rearrangement joins TRBV21-1 to TRBJ2-7; the table calls TRBD2, which could not be checked here. TRBV21-1 counts as a pseudogene. The CDR3 length is 17 residues. The CDR3 DNA is TGTGCCAGCAGCGCTGGCCTAGGGCGGGGGGCAATCAACGAGCAGTACTTC. This encodes CASSAGLGRGAINEQYF.

The chain has TRBV5-1 and TRBJ1-1; D may be TRBD1 (5 bases). Germline V gives CDR1 SGHRS, CDR2 YFSETQ. The V and J ends lost 0 bases and 4 bases respectively, with 7 bases between them. The CDR3 totals 13 residues. CDR3 nucleotides: TGCGCCAGCAGCTTGGGGGGCAGCACTGAAGCTTTCTTT. It is translated as CASSLGGSTEAFF.

The V gene is TRBV5-1, the J gene TRBJ2-7; D is perhaps TRBD1 (6 bases). CDR1 is SGHRS and CDR2 is YFSETQ in the germline V gene. Trimming stripped 4 bases from V and 10 bases from J, with 21 bases between. The CDR3 has 14 residues. The CDR3 region is CASSPLGAGMSQYF. The CDR3 nucleotides are TGCGCCAGCAGCCCCCTGGGGGCAGGGATGTCACAGTACTTC.